The sequence of this TCR beta chain was determined in a study of CD8 T cells in ankylosing spondylitis. Whole-study findings and limits: There was a TCR beta motif, made of eight highly homologous variants, that appeared characteristic of ankylosing spondylitis blood.

From the 5' RACE reads, TCRdb called clonotypes with MiXCR, one entry per CDR3 protein. The table has about 220,000 distinct CDR3 sequences, about 7.3% seen once. The V and J ends lost 4 bases and 6 bases respectively, with 15 bases between them. Germline V gene lookup returns CDR1 SEHNR and CDR2 FQNEAQ (reference sequence). The CDR3 has 15 amino acids. This clonotype was detected many times. Its specificity is not known. The chain employs TRBV7-9 and TRBJ2-2; the D is unclear. The origin of this receptor is a male donor with ankylosing spondylitis. The specimen sequenced was blood, either unsorted or a sorted T cell fraction (not recorded which). The CDR3 region is CASSSGFQVPGELFF. CDR3 coding DNA: TGTGCCAGCAGCTCCGGATTCCAGGTCCCCGGGGAGCTGTTTTTT.